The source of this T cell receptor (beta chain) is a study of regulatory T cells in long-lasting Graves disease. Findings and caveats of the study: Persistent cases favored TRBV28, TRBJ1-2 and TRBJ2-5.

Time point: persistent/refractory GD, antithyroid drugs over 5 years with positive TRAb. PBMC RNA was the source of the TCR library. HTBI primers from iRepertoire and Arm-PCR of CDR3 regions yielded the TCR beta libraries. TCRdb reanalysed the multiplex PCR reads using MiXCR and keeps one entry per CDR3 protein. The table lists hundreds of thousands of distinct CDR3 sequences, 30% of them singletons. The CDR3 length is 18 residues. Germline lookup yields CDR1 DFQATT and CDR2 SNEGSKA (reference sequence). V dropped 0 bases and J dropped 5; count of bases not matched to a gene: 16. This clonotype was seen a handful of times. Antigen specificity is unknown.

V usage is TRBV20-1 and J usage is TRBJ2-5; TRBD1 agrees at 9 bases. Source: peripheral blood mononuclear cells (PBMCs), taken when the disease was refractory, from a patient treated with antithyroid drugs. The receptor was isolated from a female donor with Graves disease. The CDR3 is CSARDSWDRARLAETQYF. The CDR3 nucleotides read TGCAGTGCTAGAGACAGCTGGGACAGGGCGCGCCTTGCTGAGACCCAGTACTTC.